This T cell receptor (beta chain) was obtained from a study of blood T cell repertoires in COVID-19. Across the whole study: There were acute and convalescent COVID-19 samples, and they came from the United States, Italy and Spain. The cDNA or gDNA used as material had been derived from T cells, B-cell-depleted T cells, or PBMCs.

Profiling relied on immunoSEQ multiplex PCR, and the TCRdb table lists in-frame clones only, not all of them. The table lists a few hundred thousand clones, around 89% of them singletons. V lost 0 bases, J lost 1 base, and 7 bases lay in between. CDR3 size: 15 residues. Germline CDR1 SGHRS, CDR2 YFSETQ. Seattle patients were enrolled during active infection and followed longitudinally. The chain combines TRBV5-1 with TRBJ2-2, with TRBD1 as a possible D gene (5 bases). The clonotype originates from a woman aged 30 to 39 with COVID-19, enrolled during active disease. The specimen sequenced was peripheral blood. Here the CDR3 reads CASSLVGVNTGELFF. The CDR3 nucleotides are TGCGCCAGCAGCTTGGTAGGGGTGAACACCGGGGAGCTGTTTTTT. Using reference TRBV5-1 and TRBJ2-2 for the parts outside the CDR3, the full variable domain is KAGVTQTPRYLIKTRGQQVTLSCSPISGHRSVSWYQQTPGQGLQFLFEYFSETQRNKGNFPGRFSGRQFSNSRSEMNVSTLELGDSALYLCASSLVGVNTGELFFGEGSRLTVL.